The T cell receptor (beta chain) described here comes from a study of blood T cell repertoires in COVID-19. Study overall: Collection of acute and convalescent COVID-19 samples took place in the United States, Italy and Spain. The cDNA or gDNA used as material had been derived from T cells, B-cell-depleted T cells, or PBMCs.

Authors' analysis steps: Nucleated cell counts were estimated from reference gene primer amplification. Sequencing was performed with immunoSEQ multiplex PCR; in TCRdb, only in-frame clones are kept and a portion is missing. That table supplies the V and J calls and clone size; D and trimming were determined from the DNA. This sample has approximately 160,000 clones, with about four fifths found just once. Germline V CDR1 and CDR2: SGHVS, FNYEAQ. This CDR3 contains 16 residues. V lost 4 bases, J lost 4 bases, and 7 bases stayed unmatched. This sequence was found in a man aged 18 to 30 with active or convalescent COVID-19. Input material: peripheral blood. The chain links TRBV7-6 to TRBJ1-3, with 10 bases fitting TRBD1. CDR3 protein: CASSSLGTGDGNTIYF. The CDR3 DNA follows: TGTGCCAGCAGCTCACTCGGGACAGGGGACGGAAACACCATATATTTT.